A selection of T cell receptor beta chains follows, all from one sample in a study. TCRdb passed the RT-PCR reads through MiXCR, listing each CDR3 protein once. This table has fewer than 800,000 distinct CDR3 sequences, 13% to 15% appearing once. Sequencing was performed on memory CD4+ T cells from blood. These receptors were obtained from a female donor in good health, serving as a healthy control. The CDR3 runs from the conserved cysteine through the conserved F or W. The order of the fields is V gene, D gene, clone size, J gene, CDR3 DNA, CDR3 protein. A D gene is named only where the DNA matches it firmly. Not all rows give a size; the values are once, few, many and, for expanded clones, a class.

v_gene: TRBV6-2/TRBV6-3
d_gene: -
abundance: -
j_gene: TRBJ2-5
CDR3nt: TGTGCCAGCAGCCCATACCAAGGTCAGGAAGAGACCCAGTACTTC
CDR3aa: CASSPYQGQEETQYF

v_gene: TRBV20-1
d_gene: -
abundance: many
j_gene: TRBJ2-3
CDR3nt: TGCAGTGCTAGAGCACCGGGCGAGTCCACAGATACGCAGTATTTT
CDR3aa: CSARAPGESTDTQYF

v_gene: TRBV7-2
d_gene: TRBD1
abundance: few
j_gene: TRBJ2-7
CDR3nt: TGTGCCAGCAGCGACCGGGACAGCAGTCCTTGGCAGTACTTC
CDR3aa: CASSDRDSSPWQYF

v_gene: TRBV28
d_gene: -
abundance: -
j_gene: TRBJ1-1
CDR3nt: TGTGCCAGCAGTTTCCACCAGCTCACTGAAGCTTTCTTT
CDR3aa: CASSFHQLTEAFF

v_gene: TRBV5-1
d_gene: -
abundance: few
j_gene: TRBJ1-2
CDR3nt: TGCGCCAGCAGCTTTGGGTCCGGCTATGGCTACACCTTC
CDR3aa: CASSFGSGYGYTF

v_gene: TRBV20-1
d_gene: -
abundance: -
j_gene: TRBJ1-6
CDR3nt: TGCAGTGCTAGGGCCATGGGGGATTCACCCCTCCACTTT
CDR3aa: CSARAMGDSPLHF

v_gene: TRBV20-1
d_gene: -
abundance: few
j_gene: TRBJ1-6
CDR3nt: TGCAGTGCGAGGGCCTGGGGGTCACCCCTCCACTTT
CDR3aa: CSARAWGSPLHF

v_gene: TRBV7-9
d_gene: -
abundance: many
j_gene: TRBJ2-3
CDR3nt: TGTGCCAGCAGCTTAGGGATAAACACAGATACGCAGTATTTT
CDR3aa: CASSLGINTDTQYF

v_gene: TRBV5-1
d_gene: TRBD2
abundance: -
j_gene: TRBJ2-1
CDR3nt: TGCGCCAGCAGCACGGGACTAGCGAAGGCCAATGAGCAGTTCTTC
CDR3aa: CASSTGLAKANEQFF

v_gene: TRBV3-1
d_gene: TRBD1
abundance: -
j_gene: TRBJ1-2
CDR3nt: TGTGCCAGCAGCGTCAGGACAGGTCGTGGCTACACCTTC
CDR3aa: CASSVRTGRGYTF

v_gene: TRBV5-1
d_gene: -
abundance: -
j_gene: TRBJ2-5
CDR3nt: TGCGCCAGCAGTTTTCAGGGGACGGTGGAGACCCAGTACTTC
CDR3aa: CASSFQGTVETQYF

v_gene: TRBV10-3
d_gene: TRBD2
abundance: few
j_gene: TRBJ2-7
CDR3nt: TGTGCCATCAGTGGGGCGAGCGGGAGAAGGTCCTACGAGCAGTACTTC
CDR3aa: CAISGASGRRSYEQYF

v_gene: TRBV11-2
d_gene: -
abundance: -
j_gene: TRBJ1-2
CDR3nt: TGTGCCAGCAGCTCTTTCATGGACCCTTCCTATGGCTACACCTTC
CDR3aa: CASSSFMDPSYGYTF

v_gene: TRBV6-1
d_gene: -
abundance: many
j_gene: TRBJ2-3
CDR3nt: TGTGCCATCAAGATTAGCGGAGATACGCAGTATTTT
CDR3aa: CAIKISGDTQYF

v_gene: TRBV7-2
d_gene: TRBD1
abundance: few
j_gene: TRBJ1-5
CDR3nt: TGTGCCAGCAGCACCCACGGACAGGGTAGCAATCAGCCCCAGCATTTT
CDR3aa: CASSTHGQGSNQPQHF

v_gene: TRBV6-9
d_gene: TRBD1
abundance: -
j_gene: TRBJ2-7
CDR3nt: TGTGCCAGCAGTTATTCGTCGAGGGGGCATGGTAGACCTCCAGCCTACGAGCAGTACTTC
CDR3aa: CASSYSSRGHGRPPAYEQYF

v_gene: TRBV11-2
d_gene: -
abundance: -
j_gene: TRBJ1-4
CDR3nt: TGTGCCAGCAGCTGGGGGGCTACTAATGAAAAACTGTTTTTT
CDR3aa: CASSWGATNEKLFF

v_gene: TRBV12-3/TRBV12-4
d_gene: -
abundance: many
j_gene: TRBJ2-7
CDR3nt: TGTGCCAGCAGTTGGCGAGACGGAGCGGAGCAGTACTTC
CDR3aa: CASSWRDGAEQYF

v_gene: TRBV5-8
d_gene: -
abundance: -
j_gene: TRBJ1-4
CDR3nt: TGTGCCAGCAGCTTCCGGACAGCAACTAATGAAAAACTGTTTTTT
CDR3aa: CASSFRTATNEKLFF

v_gene: TRBV3-1
d_gene: -
abundance: many
j_gene: TRBJ1-2
CDR3nt: TGTGCCAGCAGTTCAACAGGGTTTTACGGCTACACCTTC
CDR3aa: CASSSTGFYGYTF

v_gene: TRBV20-1
d_gene: TRBD1
abundance: many
j_gene: TRBJ2-1
CDR3nt: TGCAGTGCTACGGACAGGGGAGGCCCCAGTGAGCAGTTCTTC
CDR3aa: CSATDRGGPSEQFF

v_gene: TRBV19
d_gene: TRBD1
abundance: -
j_gene: TRBJ1-6
CDR3nt: TGTGCCAGTAGGAGACAGGGGCTGGCTTCACCCCTCCACTTT
CDR3aa: CASRRQGLASPLHF

v_gene: TRBV18
d_gene: -
abundance: many
j_gene: TRBJ2-5
CDR3nt: TGCGCCAGCAGCCCCAGCCAAGAGACCCAGTACTTC
CDR3aa: CASSPSQETQYF

v_gene: TRBV6-1
d_gene: -
abundance: few
j_gene: TRBJ1-3
CDR3nt: TGTGCCAGCAGTGACTGGGCAGCCCTCTCTGGAAACACCATATATTTT
CDR3aa: CASSDWAALSGNTIYF

v_gene: TRBV20-1
d_gene: -
abundance: many
j_gene: TRBJ2-1
CDR3nt: TGCAGTGTCCCGGGCACAGGTGGACTGGGGAGCTCCTACAATGAGCAGTTCTTC
CDR3aa: CSVPGTGGLGSSYNEQFF

v_gene: TRBV20-1
d_gene: -
abundance: many
j_gene: TRBJ1-6
CDR3nt: TGCAGTGCCTCGGGGGGCCGCGGCCTGGATAATTCACCCCTCCACTTT
CDR3aa: CSASGGRGLDNSPLHF

v_gene: TRBV7-2
d_gene: TRBD2
abundance: few
j_gene: TRBJ2-1
CDR3nt: TGTGCCAGCAGCGCGGGGGGTGGATGGTCCTACAATGAGCAGTTCTTC
CDR3aa: CASSAGGGWSYNEQFF

v_gene: TRBV10-2
d_gene: -
abundance: -
j_gene: TRBJ2-7
CDR3nt: TGCGCCAGCAGTGTGCGGGACGCCTACGAGCAGTACTTC
CDR3aa: CASSVRDAYEQYF

v_gene: TRBV3-2
d_gene: -
abundance: many
j_gene: TRBJ2-1
CDR3nt: TGTGCCAGCACCCGGACTAGAGGGGGTTGGGGTGAGCAGTTCTTC
CDR3aa: CASTRTRGGWGEQFF

v_gene: TRBV11-2
d_gene: TRBD1
abundance: many
j_gene: TRBJ2-3
CDR3nt: TGTGCCAGCAGCTTGGTAGGGGGCATCACAGATACGCAGTATTTT
CDR3aa: CASSLVGGITDTQYF

v_gene: TRBV28
d_gene: TRBD2
abundance: many
j_gene: TRBJ2-2
CDR3nt: TGTGCCAGCAGTATGGGACTAGCGGGAGTAACCGGGGAGCTGTTTTTT
CDR3aa: CASSMGLAGVTGELFF

v_gene: TRBV2
d_gene: TRBD1
abundance: -
j_gene: TRBJ1-3
CDR3nt: TGTGCCAGCGTTCGGACAGGGCCCGGAAACACCATATATTTT
CDR3aa: CASVRTGPGNTIYF

v_gene: TRBV12-3/TRBV12-4
d_gene: -
abundance: many
j_gene: TRBJ1-1
CDR3nt: TGTGCCAGCAGTTATAACAGACTGAACACTGAAGCTTTCTTT
CDR3aa: CASSYNRLNTEAFF